A single sample is the source of the 2 T cell receptor beta chains below, sequenced in a study of blood T cell repertoires in COVID-19. Using immunoSEQ multiplex PCR, the repertoire was profiled, and TCRdb retains in-frame clones only, with some absent. The sample has some 260,000 clones; roughly 80% are singletons. The specimen was peripheral blood. The receptor source for this set is a woman of 80 years or more with active or convalescent COVID-19.

The genes are TRBV6-5 and TRBJ2-2; TRBD1 aligns across 7 bases. This CDR3 comprises 14 residues. Trimming took 11 bases from V and 0 from J; bases not matched to a gene: 6. Germline CDR1 MNHEY, CDR2 SVGAGI. CDR3 nucleotide sequence: TGTGCCGCCAGGCAGGGGGCGAACACCGGGGAGCTGTTTTTT. It codes for CAARQGANTGELFF.

This CDR3 is CASGVSIGSTDTQYF. In nucleotides, the CDR3 is TGTGCTAGTGGGGTTTCTATCGGTAGCACAGATACGCAGTATTTT. The chain recombines TRBV12-5 with TRBJ2-3; no firm D call. The CDR3 extends over 15 amino acids. The germline gives CDR1 LGHNT, CDR2 FRNRAP. The V end was cut by 6 bases, the J end by 0 bases, with 13 bases between.